This T cell receptor delta chain stems from a study of DNA immune sequencing with unique molecular identifiers (dated by TCRdb to the early 2020s). For context, the study as a whole: Immunomagnetic cell separation was used to enrich gammadelta T cells from buffy coats, and the genomic DNA of the enriched gammadelta T cells was then sequenced. Fluorescence-activated cell sorting was used to enrich gammadelta T cells from the PBMC of 10 healthy individuals. In the comparison of enriched versus non-enriched samples, about 97 ng of enriched gammadelta T-cell DNA and around 1 ug of non-enriched PBMC DNA were sequenced. The study developed and validated an ultrasensitive DNA-based TRD repertoire sequencing method using PCR-introduced unique molecular identifiers. The method was checked using synthetic reference molecules and blood samples from healthy people. All donors were healthy people, and fewer than eleven of the donors were profiled using sorted gammadelta T cells from peripheral blood. Findings and caveats that apply to the study as a whole: Healthy donors differed in TRD repertoire diversity, and several donors were highly oligoclonal, meaning the top 5 clonotypes made up more than half of productive molecules. The primer-based approach is unable to detect novel TRD sequences that the primers do not target. TRDV2 paired with TRDJ1 was the most common TRD rearrangement among clonotypes in healthy donors.

Library method: multiplex PCR. A 32-plex assay, with primers for all 8 TRDV and 4 TRDJ genes spanning the CDR3, was used to amplify the genomic DNA. During 3 to 4 cycles of barcoding PCR, a 12-nucleotide UMI was attached, and a second PCR using Illumina adapter primers followed. Libraries were purified with AMPure XP beads and quality-checked on a Fragment Analyzer with the HS NGS Fragment kit. An Illumina MiniSeq mid-output kit with roughly 20% PhiX and 150 cycles of paired-end reads was used for sequencing. The authors' analysis ran thus. MIGEC version 1.2.9 was used to process the reads, grouping the reads by UMI and building error-corrected consensus sequences. Post-processing used modified VDJtools version 1.2.1 scripts and the tcR R package. TCRdb reanalyzed the public reads with the CATT caller, and identical DNA sequences were merged afterwards. Clone size and V and J calls follow TCRdb, not the original study. The sample table shows under 6,000 delta-chain clones, and approximately 10% are seen once. About half of the sample is held by the ten biggest clonotypes.

About this clone itself: Its antigen has not been determined. A far larger clone differs by one base, so this is likely a read error.

There are 24 amino acids in the CDR3, from cysteine to phenylalanine inclusive. The CDR3 DNA has 72 bases and is translated from base 1. V is cut back by 3 bases and J by 2 bases, with 28 bases in the junction unmatched. CDR1 and CDR2, per the germline V gene, are TSWWSYY and QGS. The V and J segments used are TRDV1 and TRDJ1, with 12 central nucleotides matching TRDD3. TCRdb is silent on the J gene; assignment here came from matching the DNA to germline. This receptor was obtained from a human donor in good health. Sequencing used gamma-delta T cells enriched from blood buffy coat, or unenriched PBMCs (not recorded which). The sequenced DNA is TGTGCTCTTGGGGACTATCTCTCTTCCTTTACGCGTACCTGGGGGATACGGAGGACCGATAAACTCATCTTT. Translated, this gives CALGDYLSSFTRTWGIRRTDKLIF.